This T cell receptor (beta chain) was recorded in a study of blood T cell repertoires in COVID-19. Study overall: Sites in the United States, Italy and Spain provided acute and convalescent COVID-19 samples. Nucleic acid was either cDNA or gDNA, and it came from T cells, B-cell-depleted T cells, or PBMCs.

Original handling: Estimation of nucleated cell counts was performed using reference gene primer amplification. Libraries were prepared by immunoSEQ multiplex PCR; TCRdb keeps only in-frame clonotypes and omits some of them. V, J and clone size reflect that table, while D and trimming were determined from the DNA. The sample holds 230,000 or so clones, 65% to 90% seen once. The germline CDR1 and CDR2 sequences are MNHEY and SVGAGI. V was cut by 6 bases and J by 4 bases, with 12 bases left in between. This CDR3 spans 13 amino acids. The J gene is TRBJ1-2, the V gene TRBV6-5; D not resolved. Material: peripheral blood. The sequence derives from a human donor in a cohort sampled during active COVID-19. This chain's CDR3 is CASRNTVTYGYTF. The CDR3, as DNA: TGTGCCAGCAGAAACACAGTGACCTATGGCTACACCTTC.